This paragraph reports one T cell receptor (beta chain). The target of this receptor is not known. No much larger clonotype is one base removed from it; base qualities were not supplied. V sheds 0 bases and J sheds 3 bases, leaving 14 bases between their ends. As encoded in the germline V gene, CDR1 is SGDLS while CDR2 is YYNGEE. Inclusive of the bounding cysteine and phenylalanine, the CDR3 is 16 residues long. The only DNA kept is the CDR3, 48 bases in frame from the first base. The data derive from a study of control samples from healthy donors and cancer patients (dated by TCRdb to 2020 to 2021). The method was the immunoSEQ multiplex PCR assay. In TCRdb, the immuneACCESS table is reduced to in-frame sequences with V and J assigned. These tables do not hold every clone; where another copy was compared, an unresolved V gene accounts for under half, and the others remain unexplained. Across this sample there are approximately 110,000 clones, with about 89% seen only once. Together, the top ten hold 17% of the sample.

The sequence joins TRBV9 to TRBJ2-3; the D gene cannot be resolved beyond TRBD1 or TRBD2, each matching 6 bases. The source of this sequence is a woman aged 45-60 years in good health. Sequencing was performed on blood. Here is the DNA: TGTGCCAGCAGCGTAGTGGCAGGGGAGGTGACAGATACGCAGTATTTT. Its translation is CASSVVAGEVTDTQYF.